This TCR beta chain appears in the sequencing data of a study of cytomegalovirus exposure and HLA in healthy donors. J gave up 2 bases and V 6 bases, and 9 bases lay outside the gene matches. The CDR3 totals 15 residues. Germline V CDR1 and CDR2: LNHDA, SQIVND (reference sequence). Comments on this clone: Its antigen is unidentified.

A multiplex PCR was run with 60 Vbeta primers and 13 Jbeta primers. Profiled with immunoSEQ multiplex PCR; TCRdb holds only in-frame clones, not every one. The data contain 150,000 to 200,000 clones, roughly 71% of them singletons. Findings and limits, study-wide: In a later analysis, at a false discovery rate of 0.05, 15,000 to 20,000 TCR beta sequences were associated with HLA alleles.

The genes are TRBV19 and TRBJ1-1; 7 bases match TRBD1. This receptor was obtained from a male donor in good health and CMV-seropositive. The sequenced sample was PBMCs. The CDR3 loop is CASSGPGQLNTEAFF. CDR3 sequence (DNA): TGTGCCAGTAGCGGACCGGGACAGCTAAACACTGAAGCTTTCTTT. Filled out from reference TRBV19 and TRBJ1-1, the complete variable domain reads DGGITQSPKYLFRKEGQNVTLSCEQNLNHDAMYWYRQDPGQGLRLIYYSQIVNDFQKGDIAEGYSVSREKKESFPLTVTSAQKNPTAFYLCASSGPGQLNTEAFFGQGTRLTVV.